These 20 T cell receptor beta chains were sequenced from one sample in a study of blood T cells in healthy people across ages. The authors ran a second PCR of about 6 to 12 cycles using a sample-barcoded 5' primer and a J-beta primer mix. Each CDR3 protein is one row after TCRdb ran MiXCR on the 5' RACE reads. This sample has about 940,000 distinct CDR3 sequences, with roughly 50% found just once. Sequencing was performed on blood. These receptors were taken from a young man in good health.

The chain employs TRBV25-1 and TRBJ2-6; TRBD1 matches at 9 bases. V lost 7 bases to trimming and J lost 4 bases; unmatched junction nucleotides: 11. The CDR3 loop spans 17 amino acids. Germline V gene data show CDR1 as MGHDK and CDR2 as SYGVNS. CDR3 amino acids: CASTGGQGTGGANVLTF. As DNA, the CDR3 is TGTGCCAGCACGGGAGGACAGGGGACCGGAGGGGCCAACGTCCTGACTTTC.

This chain connects TRBV29-1 to TRBJ2-7; 8 nucleotides align to TRBD1. The CDR3 has 15 residues. CDR1 is SQVTM and CDR2 is ANQGSEA in the germline V gene. V was clipped by 7 bases and J by 6 bases; unmatched bases: 17. The CDR3 DNA follows: TGCAGCGCCCTGCACAGTTTCCAGGGGGCAGGCGAGCAGTACTTC. The encoded protein is CSALHSFQGAGEQYF.

The chain is built from TRBV6-6 and TRBJ1-1; perhaps TRBD1 as D (5 bases). Germline CDR1 reads MNHNY; CDR2 reads SVGAGI (reference sequence). The CDR3 contains 15 residues. V dropped 4 bases and J dropped 7 bases, with 19 bases sitting between them. The DNA for the CDR3 is TGTGCCAGCAGTTGGCCGGGACGAGGACATTGTGAAGCTTTCTTT. It yields the protein CASSWPGRGHCEAFF.

This clonotype was seen more than once but under ten times. The chain is built from TRBV7-9 and TRBJ1-5; D gene unclear. Germline CDR1 SEHNR, CDR2 FQNEAQ (reference sequence). The CDR3 sequence is 14 residues long. Trimming took 0 bases from V and 8 from J, leaving 11 bases between them. The CDR3 DNA reads as TGTGCCAGCAGCTTAGCAGGGATTATGGAGCCCCAGCATTTT. It is translated as CASSLAGIMEPQHF.

In this sample, this clonotype turned up a few times. This rearrangement joins TRBV7-9 to TRBJ2-3; D remains ambiguous. Germline CDR1 SEHNR, CDR2 FQNEAQ (reference sequence). Trimming stripped 4 bases from V and 2 bases from J, with 7 bases between. This CDR3 has 13 amino acids. The CDR3, as DNA: TGTGCCAGCAGCTCAGAGGCCACAGATACGCAGTATTTT. Translating it yields CASSSEATDTQYF.

The table lists this clonotype with a few counts. The chain combines TRBV20-1 with TRBJ2-1; TRBD2 aligns across 8 bases. The CDR3 extends over 14 amino acids. The trim removed 1 base at V and 5 bases at J, leaving 4 bases unmatched. CDR1 is DFQATT and CDR2 is SNEGSKA in the germline V gene (reference sequence). CDR3 loop: CSARGSSGDNEQFF. The CDR3 DNA is TGCAGTGCTAGAGGGAGTAGCGGGGACAATGAGCAGTTCTTC.

This clonotype appeared a few times. The chain recombines TRBV7-9 with TRBJ2-5; 8 bases agree with TRBD2. With V trimmed by 1 base and J by 3 bases, 10 bases remained unmatched. The CDR3 totals 17 residues. Germline V gene sequence: CDR1 SEHNR, CDR2 FQNEAQ (reference sequence). CDR3 in DNA: TGTGCCAGCAGCTTAGAGAAAGGGGGACTAGACGAAGAGACCCAGTACTTC. It encodes CASSLEKGGLDEETQYF. Complete variable domain (other parts from reference TRBV7-9 and TRBJ2-5): DTGVSQNPRHKITKRGQNVTFRCDPISEHNRLYWYRQTLGQGPEFLTYFQNEAQLEKSRLLSDRFSAERPKGSFSTLEIQRTEQGDSAMYLCASSLEKGGLDEETQYFGPGTRLLVL.

This chain links TRBV5-1 with TRBJ2-1; 10 bases map to TRBD2. The CDR3 has 15 amino acids. CDR1 is SGHRS, CDR2 YFSETQ, per germline. J gave up 2 bases and V 9 bases, and 8 bases lay outside the gene matches. In DNA form, the CDR3 reads TGCGCCACCGGTATCCTAGCGGGGGCCTACAATGAGCAGTTCTTC. Protein sequence: CATGILAGAYNEQFF.

This clonotype turned up a few times. The chain employs TRBV10-3 and TRBJ2-7, with D unresolved. Germline V gene sequence: CDR1 ENHRY, CDR2 SYGVKD. The CDR3 sequence is 12 residues long. The V gene lost 3 bases and the J gene lost 5 bases, with 8 bases spanning the gap. The CDR3 loop is CAISDGPNEQYF. The CDR3 DNA reads as TGTGCCATCAGTGACGGCCCAAACGAGCAGTACTTC.

The gene calls are TRBV20-1 and TRBJ2-7, with 12 bases that match TRBD2. CDR1 is DFQATT and CDR2 is SNEGSKA in the germline V gene (reference sequence). The CDR3 is 15 amino acids. V lost 6 bases to trimming and J lost 1 base; unmatched junction nucleotides: 7. This CDR3 is CSAVLAGGASYEQYF. CDR3 nucleotides: TGCAGTGCCGTACTAGCGGGGGGAGCGTCCTACGAGCAGTACTTC.

This chain uses TRBV6-2 or TRBV6-3 with TRBJ1-5, with a possible D match to TRBD1 (6 bases). The CDR3 has 13 residues. V was pared by 6 bases and J by 6 bases, with 12 bases between. From germline, CDR1 is MNHEY and CDR2 SVGEGT. CDR3 sequence (DNA): TGTGCCAGCAGAGTAGGGGGAAGTCAGCCCCAGCATTTT. Translation gives CASRVGGSQPQHF.

This chain connects TRBV7-9 to TRBJ1-4, with TRBD1 matching 10 bases. V dropped 5 bases and J dropped 0; count of bases not matched to a gene: 6. The CDR3 consists of 17 residues. Germline V gives CDR1 SEHNR, CDR2 FQNEAQ (reference sequence). The chain's CDR3 is CASSRDRGITTNEKLFF. As DNA, the CDR3 is TGTGCCAGCAGCCGGGACAGGGGAATTACAACTAATGAAAAACTGTTTTTT.

For this clonotype: Sequence at one end of the junction differs from germline and may be a read error. This rearrangement joins TRBV25-1 to TRBJ2-7; TRBD1 matches at 9 bases. The CDR3 contains 15 residues. In germline, CDR1 is MGHDK, CDR2 SYGVNS. The CDR3 bases are TGTGACAGCAGTGCACCCGGGACAGGGACCTACGAGCAGTACTTC. Its translation is CDSSAPGTGTYEQYF.

The chain couples TRBV12-3 or TRBV12-4 to TRBJ2-3; D not resolved. Trimming stripped 3 bases from V and 8 bases from J, with 15 bases between. The CDR3 contains 14 residues. The CDR3 here is CASSFIRIFPTQYF. CDR3 in DNA: TGTGCCAGCAGTTTTATCCGGATATTTCCTACGCAGTATTTT.

The chain combines TRBV10-3 with TRBJ2-2; no definite D call. The CDR3 sequence is 13 residues long. Trimming pared 4 bases from V and 2 bases from J, leaving 5 bases between. Germline V gene data show CDR1 as ENHRY and CDR2 as SYGVKD. The CDR3 reads CAISVINTGELFF. The CDR3 nucleotides read TGTGCCATCAGTGTTATTAACACCGGGGAGCTGTTTTTT.

V and J are TRBV6-1 and TRBJ2-1; D gene unclear. Germline-derived CDR1 and CDR2 are MNHNS and SASEGT. V dropped 6 bases and J dropped 0 bases, with 9 bases sitting between them. CDR3 length equals 14 residues. CDR3 bases: TGTGCCAGCAGGGCGACTGGCTCCTACAATGAGCAGTTCTTC. Amino acid sequence: CASRATGSYNEQFF.

This rearrangement joins TRBV27 to TRBJ2-5; 8 positions agree with TRBD2. CDR1 MNHEY and CDR2 SMNVEV come from the germline V gene (reference sequence). Trimming at V came to 4 bases and at J to 11 bases, leaving 15 bases not matched to a gene. This CDR3 contains 15 residues. The CDR3 sequence: CASSSGLVGHNEQYF. The CDR3 DNA follows: TGTGCCAGCAGTTCGGGACTAGTGGGGCACAATGAGCAGTACTTC.

The rearrangement links TRBV5-1 to TRBJ2-7; D gene uncertain. The CDR3 covers 14 residues. V was shortened by 1 base and J by 1 base, with 9 bases between the two germline ends. Looked up from germline, CDR1 is SGHRS and CDR2 is YFSETQ. DNA for the CDR3: TGCGCCAGCAGCTTGAGCGCGGCTTCCTACGAGCAGTACTTC. Amino acid sequence: CASSLSAASYEQYF.

The gene calls are TRBV29-1 and TRBJ2-7; D is unclear. There are 12 residues in the CDR3. Germline V lookup: CDR1 SQVTM, CDR2 ANQGSEA. The V end lost 2 bases, the J end lost 3 bases, and 8 bases lay between the germline ends. The CDR3 nucleotides read TGCAGCGTTGAAAACCCCGGCTACGAGCAGTACTTC. Its translation is CSVENPGYEQYF.

Only one count was recorded for this clonotype. The CDR3 loop is CASREMGQGDNQPQHF. CDR3 nucleotides: TGTGCCAGCAGGGAGATGGGACAGGGGGACAATCAGCCCCAGCATTTT. This chain uses TRBV7-2 with TRBJ1-5; TRBD1 matches at 11 bases. The CDR3 loop spans 16 amino acids. Germline V gene lookup returns CDR1 SGHTA and CDR2 FQGNSA. With 6 bases clipped from V and 3 bases from J, the junction kept 7 bases outside the gene matches.